Detailed here is one T cell receptor (beta chain). No antigen is known for it. This entry is derived from a study of spatial heterogeneity in lung cancer. Overall study findings and caveats: Counts of expanded alpha and beta TCRs within tumors tracked the tumor nonsynonymous mutation count. The recorded estimate of tumor T cell coverage is 6% to 9% for alpha chains and 13% for beta chains.

Individually, TCR cDNA molecules were each labelled with a unique molecular identifier. TCRdb processed the 5' RACE reads anew with MiXCR; each CDR3 protein has one entry. The repertoire has nearly 15,000 distinct CDR3 sequences, approximately 7.4% of them found once; the top ten carry 7.5% to 9.5%. The trim removed 4 bases at V and 0 bases at J, leaving 2 bases unmatched. From germline, CDR1 is SGHAT and CDR2 FQNNGV. The CDR3 totals 14 residues. Time point reported: sample taken at primary tumor resection. The donor population consisted of about 75 patients with untreated, early-stage non-small cell lung cancer.

The rearrangement uses TRBV11-2 and TRBJ2-5; 7 nucleotides align to TRBD2. The sequencing used lung tumor tissue, collected at surgery. The source of this sequence is a male donor with early-stage non-small cell lung cancer. CDR3 loop: CASSSGTNQETQYF. CDR3 in DNA: TGTGCCAGCAGCTCTGGGACTAACCAAGAGACCCAGTACTTC.